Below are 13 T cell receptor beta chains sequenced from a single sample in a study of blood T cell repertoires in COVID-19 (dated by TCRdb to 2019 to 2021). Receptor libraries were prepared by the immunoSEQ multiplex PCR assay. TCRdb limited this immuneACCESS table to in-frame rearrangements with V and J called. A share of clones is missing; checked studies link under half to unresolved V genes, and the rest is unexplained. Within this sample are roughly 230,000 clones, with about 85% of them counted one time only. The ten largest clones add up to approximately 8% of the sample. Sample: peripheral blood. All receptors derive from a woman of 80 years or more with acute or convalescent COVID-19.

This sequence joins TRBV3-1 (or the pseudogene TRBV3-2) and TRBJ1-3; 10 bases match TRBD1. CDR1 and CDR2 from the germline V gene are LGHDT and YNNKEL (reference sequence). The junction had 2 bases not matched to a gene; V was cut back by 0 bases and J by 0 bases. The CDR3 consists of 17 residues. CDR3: CASSQDRDRGSGNTIYF. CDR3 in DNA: TGTGCCAGCAGCCAAGATCGGGACAGGGGCTCTGGAAACACCATATATTTT.

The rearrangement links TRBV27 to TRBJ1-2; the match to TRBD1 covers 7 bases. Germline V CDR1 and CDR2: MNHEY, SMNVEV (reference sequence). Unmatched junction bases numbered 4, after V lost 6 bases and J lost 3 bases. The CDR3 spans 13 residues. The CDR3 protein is CASRGGQYYGYTF. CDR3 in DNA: TGTGCCAGCAGGGGGGGACAGTACTATGGCTACACCTTC.

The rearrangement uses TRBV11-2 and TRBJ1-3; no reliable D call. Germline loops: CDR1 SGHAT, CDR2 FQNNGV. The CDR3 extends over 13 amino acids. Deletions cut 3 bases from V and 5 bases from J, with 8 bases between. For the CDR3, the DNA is TGTGCCAGCAGCTTCCTAGAACGAAACACCATATATTTT. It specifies CASSFLERNTIYF.

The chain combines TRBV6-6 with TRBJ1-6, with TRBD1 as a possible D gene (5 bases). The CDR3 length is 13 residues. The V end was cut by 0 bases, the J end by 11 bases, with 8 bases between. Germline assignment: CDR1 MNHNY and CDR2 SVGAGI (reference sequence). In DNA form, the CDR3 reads TGTGCCAGCAGTTACTCGGGGCTGGCACCCCTCCACTTT. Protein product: CASSYSGLAPLHF.

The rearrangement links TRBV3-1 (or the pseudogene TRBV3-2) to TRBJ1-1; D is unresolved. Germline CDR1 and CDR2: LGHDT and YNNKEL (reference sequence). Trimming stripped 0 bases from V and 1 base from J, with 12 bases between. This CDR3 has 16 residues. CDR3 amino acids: CASSQEERVANTEAFF. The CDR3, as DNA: TGTGCCAGCAGCCAAGAGGAGAGGGTTGCGAACACTGAAGCTTTCTTT.

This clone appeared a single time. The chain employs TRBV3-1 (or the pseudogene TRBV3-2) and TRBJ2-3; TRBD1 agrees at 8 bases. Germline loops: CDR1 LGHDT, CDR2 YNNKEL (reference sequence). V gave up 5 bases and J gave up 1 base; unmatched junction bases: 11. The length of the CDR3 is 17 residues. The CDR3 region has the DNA TGTGCCAGCAGCGGAATACAGGGGGAGATGGGCACAGATACGCAGTATTTT. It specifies CASSGIQGEMGTDTQYF.

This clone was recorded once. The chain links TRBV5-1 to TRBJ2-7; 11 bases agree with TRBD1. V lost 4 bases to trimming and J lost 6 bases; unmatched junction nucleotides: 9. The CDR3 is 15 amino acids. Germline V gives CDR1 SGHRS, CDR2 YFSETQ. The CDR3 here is CASSPRTGGSGEQYF. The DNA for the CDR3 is TGCGCCAGCAGCCCAAGGACAGGGGGCAGCGGCGAGCAGTACTTC.

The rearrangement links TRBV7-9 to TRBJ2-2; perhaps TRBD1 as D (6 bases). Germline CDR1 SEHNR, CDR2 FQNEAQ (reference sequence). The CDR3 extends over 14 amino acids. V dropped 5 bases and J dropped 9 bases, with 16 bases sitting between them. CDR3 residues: CASSLPTGPRELFF. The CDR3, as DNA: TGTGCCAGCAGCCTCCCGACAGGCCCCCGGGAGCTGTTTTTT. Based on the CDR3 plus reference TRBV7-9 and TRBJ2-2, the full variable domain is DTGVSQNPRHKITKRGQNVTFRCDPISEHNRLYWYRQTLGQGPEFLTYFQNEAQLEKSRLLSDRFSAERPKGSFSTLEIQRTEQGDSAMYLCASSLPTGPRELFFGEGSRLTVL.

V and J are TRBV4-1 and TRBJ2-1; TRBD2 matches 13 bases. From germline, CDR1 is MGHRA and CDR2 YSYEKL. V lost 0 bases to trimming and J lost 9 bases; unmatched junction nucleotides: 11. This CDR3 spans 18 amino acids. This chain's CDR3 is CASSQDTSGGARSTEQFF. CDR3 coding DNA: TGCGCCAGCAGCCAAGACACTAGCGGGGGGGCCCGAAGTACTGAGCAGTTCTTC.

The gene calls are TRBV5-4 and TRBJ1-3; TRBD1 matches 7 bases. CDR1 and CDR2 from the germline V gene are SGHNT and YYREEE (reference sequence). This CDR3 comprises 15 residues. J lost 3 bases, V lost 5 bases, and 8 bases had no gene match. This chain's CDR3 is CASSPQGVIGNTIYF. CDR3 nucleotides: TGTGCCAGCAGTCCCCAGGGGGTTATTGGAAACACCATATATTTT.

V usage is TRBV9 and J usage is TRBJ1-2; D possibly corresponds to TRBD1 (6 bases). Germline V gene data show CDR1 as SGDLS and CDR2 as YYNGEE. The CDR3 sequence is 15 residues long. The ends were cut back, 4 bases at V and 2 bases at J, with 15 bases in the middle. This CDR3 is CASSPWTERNYGYTF. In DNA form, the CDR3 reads TGTGCCAGCAGCCCCTGGACAGAGAGAAACTATGGCTACACCTTC.

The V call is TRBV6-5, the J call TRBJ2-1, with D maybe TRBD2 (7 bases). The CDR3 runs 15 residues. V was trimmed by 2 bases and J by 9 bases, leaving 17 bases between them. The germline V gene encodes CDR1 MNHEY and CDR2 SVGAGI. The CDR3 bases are TGTGCCAGCAGTTACGCACTCACAGGGAGGGTTGAGCAGTTCTTC. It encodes CASSYALTGRVEQFF.

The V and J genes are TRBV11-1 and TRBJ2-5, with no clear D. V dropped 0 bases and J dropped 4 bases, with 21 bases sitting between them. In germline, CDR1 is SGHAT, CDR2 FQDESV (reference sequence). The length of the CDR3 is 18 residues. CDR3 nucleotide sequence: TGTGCCAGCAGCTTAGCGCACACATCAGGTGGGTTCGGAGAGACCCAGTACTTC. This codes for CASSLAHTSGGFGETQYF. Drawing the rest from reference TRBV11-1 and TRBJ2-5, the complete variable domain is EAEVAQSPRYKITEKSQAVAFWCDPISGHATLYWYRQILGQGPELLVQFQDESVVDDSQLPKDRFSAERLKGVDSTLKIQPAELGDSAMYLCASSLAHTSGGFGETQYFGPGTRLLVL.